These 21 T cell receptor beta chains were sequenced from one sample in a study of blood T cell repertoires in COVID-19. Assay: immunoSEQ multiplex PCR; the TCRdb copy retains only in-frame clones and omits some. The data contain under 550,000 clones, around nine tenths of them singletons. Source material: peripheral blood. Every receptor here comes from a man aged 18 to 35 with COVID-19, enrolled during active disease.

The chain recombines TRBV7-9 with TRBJ2-1, with D possibly matching TRBD2 (6 bases). The CDR3 is made up of 15 amino acids. Trimming shortened V by 5 bases and J by 8 bases, and 19 bases separated the two germline ends. Germline V CDR1 and CDR2: SEHNR, FQNEAQ (reference sequence). CDR3 amino acids: CASSMGLISSDEQFF. CDR3 nucleotide sequence: TGTGCCAGCAGCATGGGACTGATCTCCAGCGATGAGCAGTTCTTC.

The chain has TRBV19 and TRBJ2-7; TRBD1 matches at 8 bases. V lost 8 bases and J lost 4; bases outside the gene matches: 10. The germline CDR1 and CDR2 sequences are LNHDA and SQIVND (reference sequence). The CDR3 runs 14 residues. CDR3 in DNA: TGTGCCAGTGGTTTCGGGACAGGATCGTACGAGCAGTACTTC. Encoded protein: CASGFGTGSYEQYF.

The chain employs TRBV7-6 and TRBJ2-5, with TRBD2 identical over 11 bases. Germline trimming cut 0 bases from V and 1 base from J; bases unmatched to any gene: 4. The length of the CDR3 is 17 residues. Germline CDR1 SGHVS, CDR2 FNYEAQ. In nucleotides, the CDR3 is TGTGCCAGCAGCTTAGCCCGGGGACTAGCGGTCCAAGAGACCCAGTACTTC. Translation: CASSLARGLAVQETQYF.

The chain links TRBV19 to TRBJ2-1, with D maybe TRBD1 (5 bases). V was pared by 3 bases and J by 3 bases, with 9 bases between. The germline V gene encodes CDR1 LNHDA and CDR2 SQIVND (reference sequence). The CDR3 covers 14 residues. The CDR3 nucleotides are TGTGCCAGTAGTATCGCCCAGGGCTACAATGAGCAGTTCTTC. It encodes CASSIAQGYNEQFF.

This clone has just one count. V usage is TRBV5-6 and J usage is TRBJ1-4; D unresolved. Germline-derived CDR1 and CDR2 are SGHDT and YYEEEE. This CDR3 contains 13 residues. Trimming removed 2 bases at V and 8 bases at J, with 10 bases between. The CDR3 DNA is TGTGCCAGCAGCTTCACCGTCGGGGAAAAACTGTTTTTT. It codes for CASSFTVGEKLFF.

This sequence joins TRBV23-1 and TRBJ1-5, with D perhaps TRBD1 (5 bases). TRBV23-1 qualifies as an ORF whose function is uncertain. The CDR3 length is 15 residues. V was trimmed by 6 bases and J by 9 bases, leaving 21 bases between them. For the CDR3, the DNA is TGCGCCAGCAGCCAAGAGACCAGGGAAGTTGCGCCCCAGCATTTT. It translates to CASSQETREVAPQHF.

The chain combines TRBV9 with TRBJ2-1, with D possibly being TRBD2 (6 bases). V lost 3 bases, J lost 5 bases, and 15 bases lay in between. CDR3 length: 15 amino acids. Germline CDR1 SGDLS, CDR2 YYNGEE. The CDR3 region has the DNA TGTGCCAGCAGCGGGACCGGGACGGGAGACAATGAGCAGTTCTTC. This encodes CASSGTGTGDNEQFF.

This chain uses TRBV5-1 with TRBJ1-3; D unresolved. V was shortened by 0 bases and J by 2 bases, with 9 bases between the two germline ends. The CDR3 length is 15 residues. Looked up from germline, CDR1 is SGHRS and CDR2 is YFSETQ. CDR3 coding DNA: TGCGCCAGCAGCTTGGTGGCAGGCCCTGGAAACACCATATATTTT. It encodes CASSLVAGPGNTIYF.

The J gene is TRBJ2-1, the V gene TRBV5-1; the D is unclear. Trimming left V 1 base short and J 0 bases short, with 14 bases between. The CDR3 has 17 residues. Germline V gene lookup returns CDR1 SGHRS and CDR2 YFSETQ. CDR3 sequence: CASSLSLVGSSYNEQFF. The CDR3 DNA sequence: TGCGCCAGCAGCTTGTCGCTAGTTGGTAGCTCCTACAATGAGCAGTTCTTC.

The J gene is TRBJ1-3, the V gene TRBV29-1; no firm D call. Trimming removed 6 bases at V and 6 bases at J, with 12 bases between. The CDR3 contains 12 residues. The germline gives CDR1 SQVTM, CDR2 ANQGSEA. The CDR3 spells CSVYSSANTIYF. The CDR3 DNA sequence: TGCAGCGTATACAGTTCGGCAAACACCATATATTTT.

V and J are TRBV15 and TRBJ1-1; D possibly corresponds to TRBD1 (5 bases). The CDR3 contains 16 residues. Trimming took 0 bases from V and 5 from J, leaving 16 bases between them. Germline V lookup: CDR1 LNHNV, CDR2 YYDKDF (reference sequence). For the CDR3, the DNA is TGTGCCACCAGCAGAGATCTTGCCAGGGATACAACTGAAGCTTTCTTT. Translation gives CATSRDLARDTTEAFF.

This chain links TRBV3-1 (or the pseudogene TRBV3-2) with TRBJ1-2; 7 positions agree with TRBD1. The J segment lost 7 bases and the V segment lost 3 bases, leaving 8 bases of the junction unmatched. The CDR3 consists of 14 residues. Germline CDR1 is LGHDT and CDR2 is YNNKEL (reference sequence). The CDR3 loop reads CASSHERGLRGYTF. CDR3 sequence (DNA): TGTGCCAGCAGCCATGAAAGGGGGCTACGTGGCTACACCTTC.

This chain links TRBV5-1 with TRBJ2-5; weak D call: TRBD1 (5 bases). The CDR3 sequence is 13 residues long. Trimming shortened V by 5 bases and J by 5 bases, and 13 bases separated the two germline ends. Looked up from germline, CDR1 is SGHRS and CDR2 is YFSETQ. The CDR3 reads CASSLSRAETQYF. CDR3 coding DNA: TGCGCCAGCAGTCTCTCCAGGGCGGAGACCCAGTACTTC.

The chain recombines TRBV19 with TRBJ1-2; 12 bases are shared with TRBD1. Trimming at V came to 4 bases and at J to 6 bases, leaving 6 bases not matched to a gene. In germline, CDR1 is LNHDA, CDR2 SQIVND (reference sequence). This CDR3 has 15 residues. The CDR3 protein is CASSRDRGQNDGYTF. CDR3 nucleotides: TGTGCCAGTAGTAGGGACAGGGGGCAAAATGATGGCTACACCTTC. Based on the CDR3 plus reference TRBV19 and TRBJ1-2, the full variable domain is DGGITQSPKYLFRKEGQNVTLSCEQNLNHDAMYWYRQDPGQGLRLIYYSQIVNDFQKGDIAEGYSVSREKKESFPLTVTSAQKNPTAFYLCASSRDRGQNDGYTFGSGTRLTVV.

The V and J genes are TRBV27 and TRBJ2-5, with TRBD2 matching 11 bases. This CDR3 contains 16 residues. CDR1 is MNHEY, CDR2 SMNVEV, per germline (reference sequence). J lost 5 bases, V lost 4 bases, and 9 bases had no gene match. The CDR3 reads CASSSIAGGEEETQYF. In nucleotides, the CDR3 is TGTGCCAGCAGTTCCATAGCGGGGGGGGAGGAGGAGACCCAGTACTTC.

The rearrangement joins TRBV5-4 to TRBJ2-7; 9 bases match TRBD1. CDR1 is SGHNT, CDR2 YYREEE, per germline (reference sequence). The V and J ends lost 0 bases and 2 bases, in that order; junction bases with no gene match: 3. This CDR3 has 15 residues. As DNA, the CDR3 is TGTGCCAGCAGCTTGGCCGGGACAGGGCCCTACGAGCAGTACTTC. Its translation: CASSLAGTGPYEQYF.

The V gene is TRBV3-1 (or the pseudogene TRBV3-2), the J gene TRBJ1-5; 7 nucleotides align to TRBD1. Per germline, CDR1 LGHDT and CDR2 YNNKEL (reference sequence). The CDR3 is 13 amino acids. With V trimmed by 6 bases and J by 9 bases, 8 bases remained unmatched. DNA for the CDR3: TGTGCCAGCAGTCACCAACAGGGGCGGCCCCAGCATTTT. This codes for CASSHQQGRPQHF.

This clone was seen a handful of times. The sample contains more than one DNA sequence encoding this CDR3. CDR3: CASSLGAGTEAFF. The CDR3 DNA is TGTGCCAGCAGCTTAGGGGCCGGCACTGAAGCTTTCTTT. V is TRBV7-9 and J is TRBJ1-1, with D unresolved. This CDR3 has 13 residues. Trimming removed 1 base at V and 4 bases at J, with 7 bases between. Germline V CDR1 and CDR2: SEHNR, FQNEAQ (reference sequence).

This clone has only one observation. The rearrangement uses TRBV3-1 (or the pseudogene TRBV3-2) and TRBJ2-5; tentatively, D is TRBD2 (6 bases). Per germline, CDR1 LGHDT and CDR2 YNNKEL (reference sequence). The CDR3 length is 15 residues. V shed 4 bases and J shed 5 bases, with 17 bases lying between them. In nucleotides, the CDR3 is TGTGCCAGCAGCCGGCTTTTCGGGGGAGGTGAGACCCAGTACTTC. Encoded protein: CASSRLFGGGETQYF.

This clone appeared once. J is TRBJ2-5 and V is TRBV7-9; 9 bases map to TRBD1. The trim removed 3 bases at V and 6 bases at J, leaving 11 bases unmatched. Germline V gene lookup returns CDR1 SEHNR and CDR2 FQNEAQ (reference sequence). This CDR3 region has 16 residues. The CDR3 loop is CASSFRPGTGPQTQYF. The CDR3 coding sequence is TGTGCCAGCAGCTTTAGACCAGGGACAGGGCCCCAGACCCAGTACTTC.

The CDR3 region is CASSRKGGAKTQYF. The CDR3 DNA reads TGTGCCAGCAGCCGAAAGGGGGGGGCGAAGACCCAGTACTTC. The V and J genes are TRBV3-1 (or the pseudogene TRBV3-2) and TRBJ2-5; perhaps TRBD2 as D (7 bases). The CDR3 is 14 amino acids. Germline V gene lookup returns CDR1 LGHDT and CDR2 YNNKEL (reference sequence). V shed 4 bases and J shed 6 bases, with 15 bases lying between them.